This entry features one TCR beta chain sequence. Its antigen is not known. This sample was taken from a study of glioma-infiltrating T cells. General study points: Very few CDR3 sequences were shared between tissue and blood. Non-neoplastic patients had below-expected tissue-blood divergence, while all gliomas exceeded expectation.

The iRepertoire nested amplicon-rescue multiplex PCR amplified TCR alpha and beta CDR3s from RNA. Input was roughly 85-450 ng of tissue mRNA or PBMC total RNA. TCRdb passed the multiplex PCR reads through MiXCR, listing each CDR3 protein once. The table lists approximately 140,000 distinct CDR3 sequences, under 30% of them singletons. The CDR3 has 15 residues. Germline assignment: CDR1 SGHRS and CDR2 YFSETQ. Germline trimming cut 6 bases from V and 6 bases from J; bases unmatched to any gene: 11. The specimen sequenced was glioma tissue, nonneoplastic brain tissue, or PBMCs (not recorded which). This TCR came from a human donor with low-grade glioma or glioblastoma, undergoing nonglioma brain surgery, or in good health (not recorded which). The gene calls are TRBV5-1 and TRBJ1-2; 10 positions agree with TRBD1. The CDR3 protein is CASNLGSGTGDGYTF. CDR3 bases: TGCGCCAGCAACCTCGGTTCCGGGACAGGGGATGGCTACACCTTC.